This T cell receptor (beta chain) is drawn from a study of identical twins. Findings and limits, study-wide: Insertion counts were lower in abundant cord blood beta clonotypes, a trend that memory repertoires did not show. Conclusions were based on cross-sectional statistical analysis, without following the same donors. Zero-insertion analyses might be partly confounded by invariant T cells like MAIT and iNKT.

Via MiXCR, TCRdb re-called the 5' RACE reads, giving one row per CDR3 protein. The sample holds 1,800,000 or so distinct CDR3 sequences, under 35% seen once. In this sample, this clonotype turned up a few times. What it recognizes is unknown. Sequencing input: cord blood. This TCR derives from a newborn girl in good health.

The CDR3 nucleotides are TGTGCCAGCAGTTACTTCGTCAGAGGGGGCGAGCAGTACTTC. It encodes CASSYFVRGGEQYF. V usage is TRBV6-5 and J usage is TRBJ2-7; TRBD1 is a possible D gene (6 bases). Germline assignment: CDR1 MNHEY and CDR2 SVGAGI. CDR3 length: 14 residues. V lost 1 base to trimming and J lost 6 bases, with 13 bases between them.